The source of this T cell receptor (beta chain) is a study of neurological immune-mediated disorders. MiXCR, applied by TCRdb to the 5' RACE reads, yields one record per CDR3 protein. This sample has 45,000 to 50,000 distinct CDR3 sequences, with 3.5% to 5% found just once. Germline V gene data show CDR1 as ENHRY and CDR2 as SYGVKD. The CDR3 contains 15 residues. V shed 3 bases and J 5 bases; nucleotides not matched to a gene: 7. Many counts were recorded for this clonotype. The sequencing input was PBMCs. This TCR came from a woman aged 60-75 years with multiple sclerosis. This chain uses TRBV10-3 with TRBJ1-5; 7 bases are shared with TRBD1. This chain's CDR3 is CAISDLGTDHQPQHF. The CDR3 coding sequence is TGTGCCATCAGTGACCTCGGGACAGACCATCAGCCCCAGCATTTT.